One and the same sample provided the 29 T cell receptor beta chains below, sequenced in a study of STAT5B mutations in CD4+ large granular lymphocyte leukemia. Repertoires were generated with immunoSEQ multiplex PCR, while TCRdb's copy carries only in-frame clones and drops some. This repertoire shows tens of thousands of clones, approximately 88% found once; its top ten account for about 0.38%. Sequencing was carried out using CD4+ T cells from blood buffy coats. These receptors all stem from a human donor in good health.

This clone has a single count. The chain has TRBV7-2 and TRBJ1-5, with 7 nucleotides matching TRBD1. This CDR3 region has 14 residues. The V segment lost 6 bases and the J segment 7 bases; nucleotides outside the gene matches: 9. Per the germline V gene, CDR1 is SGHTA and CDR2 is FQGNSA. The CDR3 nucleotides are TGTGCCAGCAGTGATCTAACAGGGGACCAGCCCCAGCATTTT. Encoded protein: CASSDLTGDQPQHF.

This chain links TRBV10-1 with TRBJ2-2; no clear D. The germline gives CDR1 WNHNN, CDR2 SYGVQD (reference sequence). V was pared by 3 bases and J by 3 bases, with 8 bases between. The CDR3 is made up of 14 amino acids. The DNA for the CDR3 is TGCGCCAGCAGTGATAACCGGGACACCGGGGAGCTGTTTTTT. Amino acid sequence: CASSDNRDTGELFF.

The rearrangement links TRBV7-9 to TRBJ2-7, with D perhaps TRBD1 (6 bases). Trimming took 3 bases from V and 7 from J, leaving 10 bases between them. Germline V gives CDR1 SEHNR, CDR2 FQNEAQ (reference sequence). This CDR3 is 12 amino acids long. The CDR3 DNA reads as TGTGCCAGCAGCTTCCCCGGGACAGAGCAGTACTTC. Protein sequence: CASSFPGTEQYF.

The V call is TRBV4-3, the J call TRBJ2-3; weak D call: TRBD2 (5 bases). Germline-derived CDR1 and CDR2 are LGHNA and YSLEER. CDR3 length: 17 residues. The V end was cut by 0 bases, the J end by 4 bases, with 17 bases between. The CDR3 is CASSQDPRGGFADTQYF. Here the CDR3 DNA reads TGCGCCAGCAGCCAAGATCCCCGGGGTGGATTCGCAGATACGCAGTATTTT.

The chain carries TRBV21-1 and TRBJ1-5; TRBD1, the table's D call, lacks a check against the DNA. TRBV21-1 is an annotated pseudogene. CDR3 length: 14 residues. Here the CDR3 DNA reads TGTGCCAGCAGCATGCGACAGCTCAATCAGCCCCAGCATTTT. Protein: CASSMRQLNQPQHF.

The rearrangement joins TRBV6-5 to TRBJ2-7; possibly TRBD1 or TRBD2 for D (5 bases each). CDR1 is MNHEY and CDR2 is SVGAGI in the germline V gene. This CDR3 has 13 amino acids. Trimming left V 5 bases short and J 3 bases short, with 11 bases between. This chain's CDR3 is CASSRGRVYEQYF. The CDR3 DNA reads TGTGCCAGCAGTCGGGGCAGGGTCTACGAGCAGTACTTC.

The chain is built from TRBV6-5 and TRBJ2-1; 11 bases match TRBD2. CDR1 MNHEY and CDR2 SVGAGI come from the germline V gene. The CDR3 totals 15 residues. With V trimmed by 7 bases and J by 5 bases, 7 bases remained unmatched. CDR3 DNA sequence: TGTGCCAGCACCCTGGGACTAGCGGAAAACAATGAGCAGTTCTTC. It yields the protein CASTLGLAENNEQFF.

J is TRBJ1-2 and V is TRBV28; D gene ambiguous. Per the germline V gene, CDR1 is MDHEN and CDR2 is SYDVKM. V was cut by 2 bases and J by 4 bases, with 5 bases left in between. This CDR3 has 12 amino acids. This CDR3 reads CASSLRLYGYTF. CDR3 sequence (DNA): TGTGCCAGCAGTTTACGGCTCTATGGCTACACCTTC.

The chain employs TRBV4-1 and TRBJ1-6; 8 positions agree with TRBD1. With V trimmed by 0 bases and J by 4 bases, 11 bases remained unmatched. This CDR3 has 19 residues. Germline V gives CDR1 MGHRA, CDR2 YSYEKL. The CDR3 sequence: CASSQDEGGQGAYNSPLHF. Here the CDR3 DNA reads TGCGCCAGCAGCCAAGATGAAGGAGGGCAGGGGGCTTATAATTCACCCCTCCACTTT.

V is TRBV9 and J is TRBJ1-4, with D maybe TRBD1 (6 bases). The CDR3 consists of 14 residues. Germline V gene lookup returns CDR1 SGDLS and CDR2 YYNGEE. The V end was cut by 4 bases, the J end by 7 bases, with 14 bases between. CDR3 protein: CASSLGGRVEKLFF. CDR3 in DNA: TGTGCCAGCAGCCTCGGGGGGCGGGTTGAAAAACTGTTTTTT.

The rearrangement links TRBV11-2 to TRBJ1-1, with a weak D call TRBD1 (6 bases). The CDR3 has 12 amino acids. V dropped 5 bases and J dropped 7 bases, with 11 bases sitting between them. Germline values: CDR1 SGHAT, CDR2 FQNNGV. CDR3 bases: TGTGCCAGCAGCACAGGGAGGGGTGAAGCTTTCTTT. Translation: CASSTGRGEAFF.

V gene TRBV6-5 combines with J gene TRBJ1-1; possible D gene TRBD1, 6 bases. V was shortened by 5 bases and J by 1 base, with 14 bases between the two germline ends. Germline V gives CDR1 MNHEY, CDR2 SVGAGI. The CDR3 is 15 residues long. DNA for the CDR3: TGTGCCAGCAGTAAGGGGGTCAGGGGGAACACTGAAGCTTTCTTT. Translating gives CASSKGVRGNTEAFF.

This clone has only a few counts. The genes are TRBV9 and TRBJ1-6; 7 positions match TRBD1. Germline CDR1 reads SGDLS; CDR2 reads YYNGEE. The CDR3 spans 15 residues. With 4 bases clipped from V and 7 bases from J, the junction kept 8 bases outside the gene matches. CDR3 loop: CASSQRDSSNSPLHF. The CDR3 region has the DNA TGTGCCAGCAGCCAGAGGGACAGTTCCAATTCACCCCTCCACTTT.

The table lists this clone with a count of one. This chain links TRBV10-3 with TRBJ2-5; the match to TRBD1 covers 9 bases. From germline, CDR1 is ENHRY and CDR2 SYGVKD. Trimming cost V 10 bases and J 3 bases; bases outside gene matches: 3. The length of the CDR3 is 12 residues. The CDR3 DNA is TGTGCCACTACAGGGGGCAAAGAGACCCAGTACTTC. The encoded protein is CATTGGKETQYF.

The gene calls are TRBV11-3 and TRBJ2-5; TRBD1 matches at 7 bases. The CDR3 spans 14 residues. The trim removed 1 base at V and 2 bases at J, leaving 1 base unmatched. Germline V gene lookup returns CDR1 SGHNT and CDR2 YENEEA. CDR3 DNA sequence: TGTGCCAGCAGCTTAGGGGACAGTCAAGAGACCCAGTACTTC. It specifies CASSLGDSQETQYF.

This chain's CDR3 is CASSYTTGDYTF. The CDR3 DNA is TGTGCCAGCAGTTACACCACAGGGGACTACACCTTC. The V and J genes are TRBV6-5 and TRBJ1-2; 7 nucleotides match TRBD1. J lost 10 bases, V lost 2 bases, and 4 bases had no gene match. Germline CDR1 reads MNHEY; CDR2 reads SVGAGI. CDR3 length: 12 amino acids.

This rearrangement joins TRBV11-2 to TRBJ1-2; perhaps TRBD1 as D (5 bases). The CDR3 is made up of 14 amino acids. Germline CDR1 and CDR2: SGHAT and FQNNGV. V was cut by 2 bases and J by 7 bases, with 14 bases left in between. As DNA, the CDR3 is TGTGCCAGCAGCTTAAGAACGGGGGATATTGGCTACACCTTC. This encodes CASSLRTGDIGYTF.

A few counts support this clone. The chain couples TRBV7-8 to TRBJ2-5; D uncertain. Trimming cost V 0 bases and J 1 base, with 0 bases left between them. Germline lookup yields CDR1 SGHVS and CDR2 FQNEAQ. CDR3 length: 12 amino acids. This CDR3 reads CASSLAQETQYF. The CDR3 DNA reads TGTGCCAGCAGCTTAGCCCAAGAGACCCAGTACTTC.

V usage is TRBV4-1 and J usage is TRBJ1-4, with a possible D match to TRBD1 (5 bases). The CDR3 totals 15 residues. V lost 5 bases, J lost 4 bases, and 14 bases lay in between. CDR1 and CDR2 from the germline V gene are MGHRA and YSYEKL. The CDR3, as DNA: TGCGCCAGCAGCAACCCAGACAGTAGTAATGAAAAACTGTTTTTT. Protein product: CASSNPDSSNEKLFF.

In its sample, this clone was seen once. This chain joins TRBV7-8 and TRBJ1-2, with D unclear. Trimming shortened V by 0 bases and J by 8 bases, and 19 bases separated the two germline ends. Germline CDR1 and CDR2: SGHVS and FQNEAQ. The CDR3 is 16 amino acids. This CDR3 is CASSLAGREEVWGYTF. The CDR3 bases are TGTGCCAGCAGCTTAGCGGGGAGGGAAGAGGTCTGGGGCTACACCTTC.

J is TRBJ1-2 and V is TRBV5-5, with D tentatively TRBD1 (5 bases). The CDR3 is 15 residues long. Trimming left V 5 bases short and J 1 base short, with 15 bases between. CDR1 and CDR2 from the germline V gene are SGHKS and YYEKEE (reference sequence). The DNA for the CDR3 is TGTGCCAGCAGGAGAGCGTTCAGGGTTAACTATGGCTACACCTTC. Encoded protein: CASRRAFRVNYGYTF.

Concerning this clone: The junction shows a germline mismatch at one end, possibly a read error. The chain combines TRBV19 with TRBJ2-7, with D possibly matching TRBD2 (6 bases). The CDR3 runs 14 residues. Germline CDR1 is LNHDA and CDR2 is SQIVND (reference sequence). In DNA form, the CDR3 reads TGTGCCAGTAGTTTAGAAGGACTACCCTACGAGCAGTACTTC. This translates into CASSLEGLPYEQYF.

V is TRBV4-1 and J is TRBJ1-4; 8 bases are shared with TRBD1. J gave up 4 bases and V 2 bases, and 9 bases lay outside the gene matches. The germline V gene encodes CDR1 MGHRA and CDR2 YSYEKL. This CDR3 region has 17 residues. CDR3 protein: CASSQPFTGTGNEKLFF. As DNA, the CDR3 is TGCGCCAGCAGCCAACCCTTTACCGGGACAGGTAATGAAAAACTGTTTTTT.

The CDR3 DNA reads as TGTGCCAGCAGTCAGGGGCGGGGGGTTCAAGAGACCCAGTACTTC. Its protein is CASSQGRGVQETQYF. The chain uses TRBV6-5 and TRBJ2-5; 8 bases fit TRBD2. Germline V gene data show CDR1 as MNHEY and CDR2 as SVGAGI. The CDR3 contains 15 residues. The V and J ends lost 5 bases and 2 bases, in that order; junction bases with no gene match: 7.

DNA of the CDR3: TGTGCCATCGGAAGGCGGACCTACGAGCAGTACTTC. This sequence encodes CAIGRRTYEQYF. The V gene is TRBV10-3, the J gene TRBJ2-7; D gene uncertain. The CDR3 consists of 12 residues. The V gene lost 8 bases and the J gene lost 2 bases, with 10 bases spanning the gap. CDR1 ENHRY and CDR2 SYGVKD come from the germline V gene.

This chain connects TRBV6-5 to TRBJ2-3; D is unclear. This CDR3 is 15 amino acids long. Trimming took off 0 bases at V and 4 bases at J, with 11 bases between the two ends. The germline gives CDR1 MNHEY, CDR2 SVGAGI. The CDR3: CASSYSMGNADTQYF. The CDR3 bases are TGTGCCAGCAGTTACTCGATGGGGAACGCAGATACGCAGTATTTT.

The chain is built from TRBV4-2 and TRBJ1-4; D uncertain. V lost 2 bases and J lost 5, with 9 bases in between. Germline V CDR1 and CDR2: LGHNA, YNFKEQ. The CDR3 is 14 residues long. The CDR3 DNA follows: TGTGCCAGCAGCCAAACGCTGTCCAATGAAAAACTGTTTTTT. Encoded protein: CASSQTLSNEKLFF.

This clone appeared a single time. The chain uses TRBV6-1 and TRBJ2-1; TRBD1 might be the D (6 bases). The CDR3 has 15 residues. The V gene's germline CDR1 is MNHNS and CDR2 SASEGT. V was trimmed by 3 bases and J by 6 bases, leaving 15 bases between them. The DNA for the CDR3 is TGTGCCAGCAGTGAGGACAGTCAGTTTTTCAATGAGCAGTTCTTC. This encodes CASSEDSQFFNEQFF.

This rearrangement joins TRBV27 to TRBJ2-7; possible D gene TRBD1, 5 bases. Germline assignment: CDR1 MNHEY and CDR2 SMNVEV (reference sequence). Trimming removed 3 bases at V and 0 bases at J, with 9 bases between. The CDR3 is made up of 14 amino acids. The CDR3 DNA reads TGTGCCAGCAGTTTCACAGGCGTCTCCTACGAGCAGTACTTC. Its translation: CASSFTGVSYEQYF.